Detailed here is one TCR beta chain. Trimming cost V 1 base and J 2 bases, with 3 bases left between them. The CDR3 contains 13 residues. Germline-derived CDR1 and CDR2 are SGHVS and FQNEAQ. The sample comes from a study of shared clonotypes between healthy human individuals. TCRdb keeps only in-frame clones here, not all; method: immunoSEQ multiplex PCR. Here the sample spans about 1,500,000 clones, roughly 96% being singletons. This sequence originates from a man aged 25 to 40 in good health. The V and J genes are TRBV7-8 and TRBJ1-3, with unresolved D. The sequenced material came from naive CD4+ T cells sorted from blood. This sample's subset: CD45RA+ positively selected. The CDR3 nucleotides are TGTGCCAGCAGCTTAGAGACTGGAAACACCATATATTTT. It is translated as CASSLETGNTIYF.